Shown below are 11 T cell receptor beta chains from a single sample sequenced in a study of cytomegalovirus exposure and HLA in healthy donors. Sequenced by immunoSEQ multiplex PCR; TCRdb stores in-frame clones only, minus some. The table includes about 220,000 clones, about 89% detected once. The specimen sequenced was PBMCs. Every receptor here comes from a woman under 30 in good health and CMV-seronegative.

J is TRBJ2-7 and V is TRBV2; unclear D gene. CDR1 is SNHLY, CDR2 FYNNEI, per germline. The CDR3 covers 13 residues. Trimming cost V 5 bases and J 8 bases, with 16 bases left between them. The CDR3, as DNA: TGTGCCAGCAGTCTCGACATCGAACGCAAGCAGTACTTC. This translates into CASSLDIERKQYF.

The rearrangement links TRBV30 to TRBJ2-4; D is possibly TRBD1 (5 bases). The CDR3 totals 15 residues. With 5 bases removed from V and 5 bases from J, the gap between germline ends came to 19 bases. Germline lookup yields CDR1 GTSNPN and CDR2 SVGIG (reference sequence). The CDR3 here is CAWGSSGAAQNIQYF. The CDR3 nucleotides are TGTGCCTGGGGCTCCTCTGGGGCAGCTCAAAACATTCAGTACTTC.

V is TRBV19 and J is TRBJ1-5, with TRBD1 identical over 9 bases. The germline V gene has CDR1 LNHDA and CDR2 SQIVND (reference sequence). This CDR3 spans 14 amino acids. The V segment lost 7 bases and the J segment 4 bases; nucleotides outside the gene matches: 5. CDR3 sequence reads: CASIPTGGNQPQHF. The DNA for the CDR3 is TGTGCCAGTATCCCGACAGGGGGGAATCAGCCCCAGCATTTT.

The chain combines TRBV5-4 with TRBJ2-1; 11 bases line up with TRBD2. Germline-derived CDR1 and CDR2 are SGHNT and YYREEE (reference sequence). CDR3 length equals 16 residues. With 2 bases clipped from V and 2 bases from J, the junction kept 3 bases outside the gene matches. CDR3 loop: CASSFRTSGPYNEQFF. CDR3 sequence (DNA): TGTGCCAGCAGCTTTAGGACTAGCGGGCCCTACAATGAGCAGTTCTTC.

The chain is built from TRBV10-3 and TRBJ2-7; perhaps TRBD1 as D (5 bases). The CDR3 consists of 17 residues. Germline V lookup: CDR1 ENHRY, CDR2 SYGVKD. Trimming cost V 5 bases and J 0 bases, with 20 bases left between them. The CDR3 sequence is CAISPLETALSSYEQYF. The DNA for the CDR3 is TGTGCCATCAGTCCGCTTGAGACAGCTCTTAGCTCCTACGAGCAGTACTTC.

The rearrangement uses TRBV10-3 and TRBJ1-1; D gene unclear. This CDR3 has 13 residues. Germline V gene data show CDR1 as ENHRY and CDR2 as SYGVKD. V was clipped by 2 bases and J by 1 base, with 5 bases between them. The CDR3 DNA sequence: TGTGCCATCAGTGAGCTCCCGAACACTGAAGCTTTCTTT. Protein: CAISELPNTEAFF.

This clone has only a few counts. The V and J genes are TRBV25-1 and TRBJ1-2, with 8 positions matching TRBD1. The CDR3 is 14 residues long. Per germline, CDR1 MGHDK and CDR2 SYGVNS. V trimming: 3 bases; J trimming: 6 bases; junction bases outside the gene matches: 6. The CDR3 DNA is TGTGCCAGCAGTGAGGACAGGGTTGGAAATGGCTACACCTTC. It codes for CASSEDRVGNGYTF.

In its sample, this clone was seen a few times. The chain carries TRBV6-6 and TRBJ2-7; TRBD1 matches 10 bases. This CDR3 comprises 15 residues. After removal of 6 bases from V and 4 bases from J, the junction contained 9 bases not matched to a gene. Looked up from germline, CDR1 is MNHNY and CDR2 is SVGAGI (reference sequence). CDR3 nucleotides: TGTGCCAGCAGCCCCCGGGACAGGGGACGATACGAGCAGTACTTC. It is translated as CASSPRDRGRYEQYF.

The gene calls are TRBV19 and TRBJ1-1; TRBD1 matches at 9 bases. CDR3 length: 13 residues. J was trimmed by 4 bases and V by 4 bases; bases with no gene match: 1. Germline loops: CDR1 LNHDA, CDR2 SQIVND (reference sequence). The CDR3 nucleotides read TGTGCCAGTAGTAAGACAGGGGGCACTGAAGCTTTCTTT. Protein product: CASSKTGGTEAFF.

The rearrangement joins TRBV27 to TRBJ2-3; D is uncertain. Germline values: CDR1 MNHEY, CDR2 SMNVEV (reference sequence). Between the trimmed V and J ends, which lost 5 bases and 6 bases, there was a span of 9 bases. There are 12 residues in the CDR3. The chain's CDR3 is CASSPLMDTQYF. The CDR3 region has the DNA TGTGCCAGCAGTCCCCTTATGGATACGCAGTATTTT.

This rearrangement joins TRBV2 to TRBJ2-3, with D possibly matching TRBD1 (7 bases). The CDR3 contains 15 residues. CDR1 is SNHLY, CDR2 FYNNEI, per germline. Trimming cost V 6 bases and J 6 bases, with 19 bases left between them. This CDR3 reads CASRRGDREVDTQYF. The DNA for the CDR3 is TGTGCCAGCAGGAGAGGAGACAGGGAGGTGGATACGCAGTATTTT.